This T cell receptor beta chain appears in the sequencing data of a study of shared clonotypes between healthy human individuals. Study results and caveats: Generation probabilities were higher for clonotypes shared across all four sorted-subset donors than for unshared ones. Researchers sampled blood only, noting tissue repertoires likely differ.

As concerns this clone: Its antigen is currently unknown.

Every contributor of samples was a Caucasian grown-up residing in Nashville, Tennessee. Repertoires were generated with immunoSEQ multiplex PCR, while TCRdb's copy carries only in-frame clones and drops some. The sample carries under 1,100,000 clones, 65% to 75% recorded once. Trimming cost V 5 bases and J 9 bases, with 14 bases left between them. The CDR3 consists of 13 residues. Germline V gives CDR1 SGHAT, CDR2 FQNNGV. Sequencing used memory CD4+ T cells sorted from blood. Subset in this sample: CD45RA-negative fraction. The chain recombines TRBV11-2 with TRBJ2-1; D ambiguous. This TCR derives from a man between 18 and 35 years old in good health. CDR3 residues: CASSLTGLGEQFF. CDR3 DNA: TGTGCCAGCAGCCTGACCGGCCTGGGTGAGCAGTTCTTC.